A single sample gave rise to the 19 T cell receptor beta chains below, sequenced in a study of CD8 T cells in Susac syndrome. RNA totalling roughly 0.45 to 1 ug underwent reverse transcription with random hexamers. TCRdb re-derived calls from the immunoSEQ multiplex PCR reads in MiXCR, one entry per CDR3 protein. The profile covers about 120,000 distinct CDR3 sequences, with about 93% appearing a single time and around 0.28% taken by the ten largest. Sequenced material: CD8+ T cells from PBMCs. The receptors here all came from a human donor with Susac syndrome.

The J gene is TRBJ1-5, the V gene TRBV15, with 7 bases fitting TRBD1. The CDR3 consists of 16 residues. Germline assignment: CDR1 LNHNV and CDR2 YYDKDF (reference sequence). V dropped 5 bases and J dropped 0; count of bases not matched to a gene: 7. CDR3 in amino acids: CATSAPGTVSNQPQHF. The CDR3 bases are TGTGCCACCAGCGCCCCCGGGACAGTTAGCAATCAGCCCCAGCATTTT.

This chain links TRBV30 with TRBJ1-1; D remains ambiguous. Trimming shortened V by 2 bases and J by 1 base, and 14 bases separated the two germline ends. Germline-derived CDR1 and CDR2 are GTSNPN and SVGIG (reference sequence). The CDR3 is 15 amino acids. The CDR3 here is CAWSRSRGGNTEAFF. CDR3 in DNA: TGTGCCTGGAGTAGGTCGAGAGGAGGGAACACTGAAGCTTTCTTT.

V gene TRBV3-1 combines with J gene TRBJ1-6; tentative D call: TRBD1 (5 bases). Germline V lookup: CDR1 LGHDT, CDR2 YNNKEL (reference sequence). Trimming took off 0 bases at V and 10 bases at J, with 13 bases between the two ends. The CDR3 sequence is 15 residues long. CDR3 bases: TGTGCCAGCAGCCAAGATGGGGCAGGAGGGTCACCCCTCCACTTT. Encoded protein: CASSQDGAGGSPLHF.

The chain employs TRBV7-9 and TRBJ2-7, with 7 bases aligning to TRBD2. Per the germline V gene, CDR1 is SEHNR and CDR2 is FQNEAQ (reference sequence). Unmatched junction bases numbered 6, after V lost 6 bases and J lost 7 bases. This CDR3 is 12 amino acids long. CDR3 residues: CASRGGLMEQYF. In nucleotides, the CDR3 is TGTGCCAGCAGGGGGGGGTTAATGGAGCAGTACTTC.

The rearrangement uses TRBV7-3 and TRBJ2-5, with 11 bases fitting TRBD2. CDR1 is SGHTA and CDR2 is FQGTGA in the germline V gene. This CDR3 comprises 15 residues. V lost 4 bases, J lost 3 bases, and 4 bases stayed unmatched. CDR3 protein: CASSSKGLAEETQYF. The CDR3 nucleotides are TGTGCCAGCAGCTCGAAGGGACTAGCGGAAGAGACCCAGTACTTC.

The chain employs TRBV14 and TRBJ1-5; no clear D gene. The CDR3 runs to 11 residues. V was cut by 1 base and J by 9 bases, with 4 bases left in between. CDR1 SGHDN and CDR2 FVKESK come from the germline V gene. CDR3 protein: CASSQGGPQHF. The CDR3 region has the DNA TGTGCCAGCAGCCAAGGGGGGCCCCAGCATTTT.

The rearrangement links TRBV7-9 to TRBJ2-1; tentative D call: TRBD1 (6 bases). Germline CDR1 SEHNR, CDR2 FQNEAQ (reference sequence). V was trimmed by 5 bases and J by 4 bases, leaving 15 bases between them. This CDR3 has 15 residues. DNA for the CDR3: TGTGCCAGCAGCGTGGGGACACCTAGTTACAATGAGCAGTTCTTC. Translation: CASSVGTPSYNEQFF.

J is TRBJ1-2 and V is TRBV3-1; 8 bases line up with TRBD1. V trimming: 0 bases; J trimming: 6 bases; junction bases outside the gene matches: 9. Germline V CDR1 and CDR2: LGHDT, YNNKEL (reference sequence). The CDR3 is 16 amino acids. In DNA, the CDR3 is TGTGCCAGCAGCCAAGAACTGTCCGAGACAGGGGATGGCTACACCTTC. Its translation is CASSQELSETGDGYTF.

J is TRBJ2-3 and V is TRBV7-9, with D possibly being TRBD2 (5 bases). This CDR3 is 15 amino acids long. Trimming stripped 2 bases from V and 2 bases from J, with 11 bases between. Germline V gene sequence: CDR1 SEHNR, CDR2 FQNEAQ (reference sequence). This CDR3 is CASSLLLAYTDTQYF. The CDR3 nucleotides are TGTGCCAGCAGCTTACTCCTAGCCTACACAGATACGCAGTATTTT. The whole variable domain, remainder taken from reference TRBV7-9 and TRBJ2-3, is DTGVSQNPRHKITKRGQNVTFRCDPISEHNRLYWYRQTLGQGPEFLTYFQNEAQLEKSRLLSDRFSAERPKGSFSTLEIQRTEQGDSAMYLCASSLLLAYTDTQYFGPGTRLTVL.

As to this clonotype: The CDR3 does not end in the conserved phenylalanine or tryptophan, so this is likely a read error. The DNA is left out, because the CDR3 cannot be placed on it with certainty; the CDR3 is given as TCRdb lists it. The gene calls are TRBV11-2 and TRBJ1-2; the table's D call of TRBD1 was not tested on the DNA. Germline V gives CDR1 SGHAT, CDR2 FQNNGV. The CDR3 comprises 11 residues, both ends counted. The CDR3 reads CASSTGQPIFI.

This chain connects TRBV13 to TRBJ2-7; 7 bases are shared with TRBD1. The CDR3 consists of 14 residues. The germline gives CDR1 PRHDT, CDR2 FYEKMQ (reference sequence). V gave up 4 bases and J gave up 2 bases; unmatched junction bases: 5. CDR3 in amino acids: CASSSGTVTYEQYF. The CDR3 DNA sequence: TGTGCCAGCAGCTCCGGGACAGTAACCTACGAGCAGTACTTC.

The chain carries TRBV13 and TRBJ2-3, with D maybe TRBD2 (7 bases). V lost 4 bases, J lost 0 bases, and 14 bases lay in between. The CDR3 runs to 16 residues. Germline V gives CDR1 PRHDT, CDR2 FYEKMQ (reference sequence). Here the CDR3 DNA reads TGTGCCAGCAGCTCTCGCGGGGGCCCTAGCACAGATACGCAGTATTTT. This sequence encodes CASSSRGGPSTDTQYF.

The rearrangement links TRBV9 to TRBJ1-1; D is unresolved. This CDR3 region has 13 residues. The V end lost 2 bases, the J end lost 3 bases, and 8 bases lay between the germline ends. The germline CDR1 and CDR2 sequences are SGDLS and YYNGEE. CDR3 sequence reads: CASSVAEDTEAFF. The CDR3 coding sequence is TGTGCCAGCAGCGTTGCGGAGGACACTGAAGCTTTCTTT.

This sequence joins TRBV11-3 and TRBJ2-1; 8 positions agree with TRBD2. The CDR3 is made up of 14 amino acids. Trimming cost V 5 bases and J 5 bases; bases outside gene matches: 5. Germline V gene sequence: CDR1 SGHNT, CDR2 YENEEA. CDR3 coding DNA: TGTGCCAGCAGCACCCGGGGGGGTAACAATGAGCAGTTCTTC. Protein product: CASSTRGGNNEQFF.

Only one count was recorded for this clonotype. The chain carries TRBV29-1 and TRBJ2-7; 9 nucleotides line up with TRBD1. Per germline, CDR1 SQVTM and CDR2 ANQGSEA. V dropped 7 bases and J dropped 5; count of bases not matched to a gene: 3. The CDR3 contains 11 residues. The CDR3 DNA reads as TGCAGCGGGACAGGGGACCACGAGCAGTACTTC. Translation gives CSGTGDHEQYF.

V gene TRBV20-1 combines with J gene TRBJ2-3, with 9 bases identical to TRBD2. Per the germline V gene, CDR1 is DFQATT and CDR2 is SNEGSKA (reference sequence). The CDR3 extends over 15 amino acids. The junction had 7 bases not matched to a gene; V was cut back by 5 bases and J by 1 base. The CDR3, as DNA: TGCAGTGCTTCCCTTAAGCGGGGGGGCACAGATACGCAGTATTTT. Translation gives CSASLKRGGTDTQYF.

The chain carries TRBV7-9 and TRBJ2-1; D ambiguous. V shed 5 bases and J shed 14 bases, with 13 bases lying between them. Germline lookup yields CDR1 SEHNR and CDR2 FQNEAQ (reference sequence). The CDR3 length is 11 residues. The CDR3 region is CASSTNSAEFF. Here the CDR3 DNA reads TGTGCCAGCAGCACTAACAGCGCAGAGTTCTTC.

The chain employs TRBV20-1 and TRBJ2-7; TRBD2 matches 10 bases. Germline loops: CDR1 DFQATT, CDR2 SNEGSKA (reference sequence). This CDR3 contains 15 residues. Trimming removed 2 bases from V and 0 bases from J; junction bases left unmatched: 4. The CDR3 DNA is TGCAGTGCTAGAAGGACTAGCGGCCCCTCCTACGAGCAGTACTTC. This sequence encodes CSARRTSGPSYEQYF.

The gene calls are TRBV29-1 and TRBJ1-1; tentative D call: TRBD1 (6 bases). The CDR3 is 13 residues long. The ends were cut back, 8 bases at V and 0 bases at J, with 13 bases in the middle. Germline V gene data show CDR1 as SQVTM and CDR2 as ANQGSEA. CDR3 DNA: TGCAGCATTTACGGGGGGCTGAACACTGAAGCTTTCTTT. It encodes CSIYGGLNTEAFF.